This is a list of T cell receptor beta chains from one sample in a study of T cells in Graves' hyperthyroidism and ophthalmopathy. TCRdb ran MiXCR on the multiplex PCR reads and lists one entry per CDR3 protein. Counted here are 480,000 or so distinct CDR3 sequences, 40% to 50% occurring once; the ten biggest clones make up about two fifths. The sample was peripheral blood or thyroid tissue (not recorded which). These receptors all stem from an adult woman with Graves' disease, either hyperthyroidism or ophthalmopathy (not recorded which). CDR3s include the opening cysteine and the closing phenylalanine or tryptophan. A D gene is named only where the DNA matches it firmly. Only part of the rows carry a size: once, few, many, or a class if the clone is expanded.

TRBJ2-5	once	TRBV7-9	TRBD1	TGTGCCAGCAGCCAAGAACATCACAGGGGGCAGGAGACCCAGTACTTC	CASSQEHHRGQETQYF
TRBJ1-3	few	TRBV20-1	-	TGCAGTGCTACGCAGGGGTTCGGAAACACCATATATTTT	CSATQGFGNTIYF
TRBJ2-5	-	TRBV7-2	TRBD1	TGTGCCAGCAGACTAGGGACAGAAGAGACCCAGTACTTC	CASRLGTEETQYF
TRBJ1-5	few	TRBV28	-	TGTGCCAGTAAGGACACGATACTTCAGCCCCAGCATTTT	CASKDTILQPQHF
TRBJ1-1	-	TRBV7-9	-	TGTGCCAGCAGCTTTAACCATCGGAACACTGAAGCTTTCTTT	CASSFNHRNTEAFF
TRBJ1-2	-	TRBV5-4	-	TGTGCCAGCAGCGTTGTAGGAAAGGTCCGCTATGGCTACACCTTC	CASSVVGKVRYGYTF
TRBJ2-7	-	TRBV29-1	-	TGCAGCGTTCTCAGGGGAGGGGAGCAGTACTTC	CSVLRGGEQYF
TRBJ2-5	-	TRBV7-2	-	TGTGCCAGCAGCTTGGAGGGGGCAGGGCAGCCCCAGTACTTC	CASSLEGAGQPQYF
TRBJ2-5	-	TRBV11-2	-	TGTGCCAGCAGCCAGTCCCTCGGGAACCGTCAAGAGACCCAGTACTTC	CASSQSLGNRQETQYF
TRBJ2-2	few	TRBV2	-	TGTGCCAGCATAAGGGACGGGGAGCCGTTTTTT	CASIRDGEPFF
TRBJ1-1	many	TRBV29-1	-	TGCAGCGTTTCAAGGGCGCAAGCTTTCTTT	CSVSRAQAFF
TRBJ2-7	many	TRBV20-1	-	TGCAGTGCGTGGAAGGGCTCCTACGAGCAGTACTTC	CSAWKGSYEQYF
TRBJ2-6	-	TRBV5-1	-	TGCGCCAGCAGCTTGGCGGGGGCGCTTCCTGGGGCCAACGTCCTGACTTTC	CASSLAGALPGANVLTF
TRBJ2-2	-	TRBV29-1	TRBD1	TGCAGCGCTCAAGGGGGCGTGAACACCGGGGAGCTGTTTTTT	CSAQGGVNTGELFF
TRBJ2-5	many	TRBV5-1	TRBD1	TGCGCCAGCAGCCGGACAGGCGTGATCCTCGAGACCCAGTACTTC	CASSRTGVILETQYF
TRBJ2-7	many	TRBV7-8	-	TGTGCCAGCAGCTTAGCTGTGGGGGTCAACTACGAGCAGTACTTC	CASSLAVGVNYEQYF
TRBJ2-5	-	TRBV10-3	-	TGTGCCATCAGTGAGTTAGATCGAGAGACCCAGTACTTC	CAISELDRETQYF
TRBJ1-1	-	TRBV5-5	-	TGTGCCAGCAGCTTTTCCGAGGGGATGCTCGCCTTT	CASSFSEGMLAF
TRBJ2-7	-	TRBV5-1	TRBD1	TGCGCCAGCAGTACACGGGACAGGGGGAACGAGCAGTACTTC	CASSTRDRGNEQYF
TRBJ2-7	-	TRBV7-8	-	TGTGCCAGCAGCTTGGACACTCACGAGCAGTACTTC	CASSLDTHEQYF
TRBJ2-7	-	TRBV11-2	-	TGTGCCAGCAGCTTAGCGGCTGGGGCTAGGACATCCTACGAGCAGTACTTC	CASSLAAGARTSYEQYF
TRBJ2-7	-	TRBV5-6	-	TGTGCCAGCAGCTCAAAGAAGGGTCCTCTCGAGCAGCACTTC	CASSSKKGPLEQHF
TRBJ2-2	few	TRBV6-1	-	TGTGCCAGCAGTTACTCCCCACTAGAGGTCGGGGAGCTGTTTTTT	CASSYSPLEVGELFF
TRBJ1-5	few	TRBV12-3/TRBV12-4	-	TGTGCCAGCAGGGACACGATGGGTCAGCCCCAGCATTTT	CASRDTMGQPQHF
TRBJ1-1	-	TRBV11-2	-	TGTGCCAGCAGCTTAGCAAGGACACTAATGAACACTGAAGCTTTCTTT	CASSLARTLMNTEAFF
TRBJ2-5	once	TRBV29-1	TRBD1	TGCAGCGTTGAAGGGGGAACAGGGGGCTCTAAGGAGACCCAGTACTTC	CSVEGGTGGSKETQYF
TRBJ1-1	-	TRBV12-3/TRBV12-4	TRBD1	TGTGCCAGCAGAACGACAGGGGTTTCGGCTGCTTTCTTT	CASRTTGVSAAFF
TRBJ1-6	-	TRBV20-1	TRBD1	TGCAGTGCAAGTGAGGGACAGGGACATTCACCCCTCCACTTT	CSASEGQGHSPLHF
TRBJ1-6	many	TRBV3-1	-	TGTGCCAGCAGCCAAGTAGGTCCAAATTCACCCCTCCACTTT	CASSQVGPNSPLHF
TRBJ2-5	-	TRBV20-1	TRBD1	TGCAGTGCTGCAGCAGGGGGCCGGGAGACCCAGTACTTC	CSAAAGGRETQYF
TRBJ1-3	-	TRBV30	-	TGTGCCTGGACGAGGGGTACTGGAAACACCATATATTTT	CAWTRGTGNTIYF
TRBJ1-6	-	TRBV7-2	-	TGTGCCAGCAGCTTAGCTGGGTTCTATAATTCACCCCTCCACTTT	CASSLAGFYNSPLHF
TRBJ2-7	-	TRBV3-1	-	TGTGCCAGCAGCCAAGGAGGGGGATACTACGAGCAGTACTTC	CASSQGGGYYEQYF
TRBJ2-6	-	TRBV7-2	TRBD2	TGTGCCAGCAGCTTACAGGCTAGCGGGAGGGCCGGGCTCTCTGGGGCCAACGTCCTGACTTTC	CASSLQASGRAGLSGANVLTF
TRBJ1-1	-	TRBV10-3	-	TGTGCCATCAGTGAGCCGACAGGTGGAGGTTTCTTT	CAISEPTGGGFF
TRBJ1-2	many	TRBV7-2	-	TGTGCCAGCAGTCCCCAGGGTAGCTATGGCTACACCTTC	CASSPQGSYGYTF
TRBJ1-2	-	TRBV7-9	-	TGCGCCAGCAGCGCGGGACGTCTTAACTATGGCTACACCTTC	CASSAGRLNYGYTF
TRBJ1-6	-	TRBV20-1	-	TGCAGTGCTAGGGAAGGGGCCCTCCACTTT	CSAREGALHF
TRBJ2-7	-	TRBV10-3	-	TGTGCCATCGGTACTCAAACCTACGAGCAGTACTTC	CAIGTQTYEQYF
TRBJ1-5	many	TRBV3-1	-	TGTGCCAGCAGCCAAGGGGATCAGCCCCAGCATTTT	CASSQGDQPQHF
TRBJ2-5	-	TRBV28	TRBD2	TGTGCCAGCAGTTGGTCCGCGGGAGGTGGGACCCAGTACTTC	CASSWSAGGGTQYF
TRBJ2-5	-	TRBV20-1	TRBD2	TGCAGTGCTAGTCAGGCGGGACTAGCAGAGACCCAGTACTTC	CSASQAGLAETQYF
TRBJ1-1	few	TRBV7-8	TRBD1	TGTGCTCGCCTCGACAGGGGGACTGAAGCTTTCTTT	CARLDRGTEAFF
TRBJ2-7	-	TRBV7-9	-	TGTGCCAGCAGCTTAGGGTCTCTCCGGGACTACGAGCAGTACTTC	CASSLGSLRDYEQYF
TRBJ1-2	many	TRBV6-1	-	TGTGCCAGCAGTGAACAGAGAGACTATGGCTACACCTTC	CASSEQRDYGYTF
TRBJ2-7	-	TRBV11-2	TRBD1	TGTGCCAGCAGCCAAGTCGACAGGGCAGATCTCGAGCAGTACTTC	CASSQVDRADLEQYF
TRBJ1-1	-	TRBV7-9	-	TGTGCCAGCAGCTCCGCAGGATGGACTGAAGCTTTCTTT	CASSSAGWTEAFF
TRBJ1-5	many	TRBV12-3/TRBV12-4	TRBD1	TGTGCCAGCAGTCTCCGACAGGGGAGTTGGAATCAGCCCCAGCATTTT	CASSLRQGSWNQPQHF
TRBJ1-1	many	TRBV28	-	TGTGCCAGCAGTTTCCACCCTCGGGGAGCTTTCTTT	CASSFHPRGAFF
TRBJ2-2	-	TRBV5-1	-	TGCGCCAGCAGTCGACAGGCCGCGAACACCAGGGAGCTGTTTTTT	CASSRQAANTRELFF
TRBJ2-5	few	TRBV18	-	TGTGCCAGCTCACCAAGGAGGAGCAGCGAGACCCAGTACTTC	CASSPRRSSETQYF
TRBJ1-3	-	TRBV10-3	-	TGTGCCAGCAAAGACAGAAGCTCTGGAAACACCATATATTTT	CASKDRSSGNTIYF
TRBJ2-7	many	TRBV2	-	TGTGCCAGCAGTTTACTAGCCCCCGGAGTCTACGAGCAGTACTTC	CASSLLAPGVYEQYF